This T cell receptor beta chain was profiled in a study of cytomegalovirus exposure and HLA in healthy donors. Trimming removed 11 bases from V and 5 bases from J, with 15 bases in between. The CDR3 has 12 residues. CDR1 MNHNS and CDR2 SASEGT come from the germline V gene. Generated by immunoSEQ multiplex PCR, the TCRdb table keeps only in-frame clones and is missing some. The table lists about 150,000 clones, 80% to 90% of them singletons, with 20% to 25% in the top ten. A single count supports this clone. This TCR derives from a man in his late teens or twenties in good health and CMV-seropositive. The V call is TRBV6-1, the J call TRBJ1-2; D might be TRBD1 (5 bases). The sample taken for sequencing was PBMCs. The CDR3: CAGAGRTYGYTF. Here the CDR3 DNA reads TGTGCCGGGGCGGGGCGGACTTATGGCTACACCTTC.